The source of this T cell receptor beta chain is a study of T cell changes during pregnancy in multiple sclerosis. Some clones are missing from TCRdb's copy, which holds only in-frame ones; the method was immunoSEQ multiplex PCR. The table shows under 90,000 clones, with 94% occurring only once. This clone has just one count. This sample comprised peripheral blood, obtained in the second trimester of pregnancy. This TCR derives from a female donor in good health, enrolled as a control in a pregnancy study.

CDR3 sequence reads: CASGRDGYGYTF. DNA for the CDR3: TGTGCCAGCGGGCGGGATGGGTATGGCTACACCTTC. The J gene is TRBJ1-2, the V gene TRBV2, with unresolved D. The CDR3 totals 12 residues. The germline V and J ends were trimmed by 8 bases and 5 bases, with 12 bases remaining between them. From germline, CDR1 is SNHLY and CDR2 FYNNEI.